A single sample gave rise to the 15 T cell receptor beta chains below, sequenced in a study of blood T cells in healthy people across ages (dated by TCRdb to between 2014 and 2016). The library was prepared using 5' RACE. The data were produced on an Illumina HiSeq 2500. A second 7 to 11 cycle PCR used a sample-barcoded 5' primer and a J-beta primer mix. The public reads were run again by TCRdb, first through fastp at Q25 and then through MiXCR, and only productive beta chains were kept. Every distinct CDR3 protein forms one entry, paired with its most common genes and DNA. Recorded for this sample are around 1,700,000 distinct CDR3 sequences; 25% to 30% of them occurred a single time. Jointly, the top ten make up 7.7% of the sample. The sequenced sample was blood. The receptors stem from a woman in her thirties in good health.

As regards this clonotype: At one boundary the junction diverges from the germline segment, which might be a read error. The chain links TRBV7-9 to TRBJ2-1; perhaps TRBD2 as D (5 bases). Looked up from germline, CDR1 is SEHNR and CDR2 is FQNEAQ (reference sequence). The CDR3 runs 15 residues. The CDR3 here is CASSLSGSSHNEQFF. The CDR3 DNA reads as TGTGCCAGCAGCTTATCTGGGAGCTCCCACAATGAGCAGTTCTTC.

As concerns this clonotype: The junction does not match germline at one end; this may be a read error. The chain links TRBV6-2 or TRBV6-3 to TRBJ2-6; 9 positions match TRBD2. In germline, CDR1 is MNHEY, CDR2 SVGEGT. CDR3 length: 15 residues. Here the CDR3 DNA reads TGTGCCAGCAGTCTCCCGGCGGGGGGGGCCGACGTCCTGACTTTC. This encodes CASSLPAGGADVLTF.

The V gene is TRBV6-5, the J gene TRBJ2-1; 7 bases match TRBD2. This CDR3 comprises 16 residues. With V trimmed by 0 bases and J by 8 bases, 10 bases remained unmatched. Germline V CDR1 and CDR2: MNHEY, SVGAGI. CDR3: CASSYSMVAGVYEQFF. In DNA form, the CDR3 reads TGTGCCAGCAGTTACTCGATGGTGGCGGGAGTATATGAGCAGTTCTTC.

This clonotype was detected a few times. J is TRBJ2-1 and V is TRBV20-1; D is unclear. Trimming stripped 5 bases from V and 9 bases from J, with 11 bases between. This CDR3 comprises 11 residues. The germline V gene encodes CDR1 DFQATT and CDR2 SNEGSKA (reference sequence). This CDR3 is CSALRGPEQFF. Written as DNA, the CDR3 is TGCAGTGCTCTCCGTGGTCCTGAGCAGTTCTTC.

The chain has TRBV7-3 and TRBJ2-5; 11 nucleotides align to TRBD1. The end of the DNA is better explained by TRBJ2-7, so the J call may be wrong. Germline V gene data show CDR1 as SGHTA and CDR2 as FQGTGA. The CDR3 consists of 13 residues. The CDR3 DNA is TGTGCCAGCAGCATGGGACAGGGGGACGAGCAGTACTTC. Its protein is CASSMGQGDEQYF.

The chain has TRBV3-1 and TRBJ1-1; no reliable D call. Germline loops: CDR1 LGHDT, CDR2 YNNKEL (reference sequence). The V and J ends lost 1 base and 1 base respectively, with 10 bases between them. The CDR3 contains 15 residues. CDR3 nucleotide sequence: TGTGCCAGCAGCCAAGGGCCAACATCGAACACTGAAGCTTTCTTT. Translated, it gives CASSQGPTSNTEAFF.

V usage is TRBV12-3 or TRBV12-4 and J usage is TRBJ2-2; TRBD1 is a possible D gene (5 bases). This CDR3 spans 14 amino acids. Deletions cut 4 bases from V and 6 bases from J, with 12 bases between. The CDR3 region is CASSYTRAAGELFF. DNA for the CDR3: TGTGCCAGCAGTTATACCAGGGCAGCCGGGGAGCTGTTTTTT.

V gene TRBV28 combines with J gene TRBJ1-4; D is unclear. Per the germline V gene, CDR1 is MDHEN and CDR2 is SYDVKM. The CDR3 contains 15 residues. V lost 5 bases and J lost 5, with 15 bases in between. CDR3 nucleotide sequence: TGTGCCAGCAGTCCCTTCCGCTCCCCGAATGAAAAACTGTTTTTT. Encoded protein: CASSPFRSPNEKLFF.

As for this clonotype: With a much larger clone just one base away, this may be a read error. The chain is built from TRBV5-1 and TRBJ2-3; D is perhaps TRBD2 (5 bases). CDR3 length equals 16 residues. Germline V gives CDR1 SGHRS, CDR2 YFSETQ. Trimming cost V 3 bases and J 1 base, with 15 bases left between them. The CDR3 DNA is TGCGCCAGCAGCTCCGGACGAGCGGACCGCACAGATACGCAGTATTTT. This gives the protein CASSSGRADRTDTQYF.

A word on this clonotype: A much larger clonotype is one base distant, so this may be a read error. The rearrangement links TRBV5-1 to TRBJ2-7; D is ambiguous. This CDR3 contains 13 residues. V lost 0 bases, J lost 7 bases, and 11 bases lay in between. CDR1 SGHRS and CDR2 YFSETQ come from the germline V gene. CDR3 DNA sequence: TGCGCCAGCAGCTTGGTTGTAGATGGTGAGCAGTACTTC. It translates to CASSLVVDGEQYF.

The rearrangement joins TRBV10-3 to TRBJ2-2; D gene ambiguous. V was cut by 3 bases and J by 2 bases, with 10 bases left in between. Germline values: CDR1 ENHRY, CDR2 SYGVKD. The CDR3 totals 15 residues. The CDR3 coding sequence is TGTGCCATCAGTGAATTGCTACAAAACACCGGGGAGCTGTTTTTT. This codes for CAISELLQNTGELFF.

With respect to this clonotype: A much bigger clone sits one base away, suggesting this may be a read error. The V call is TRBV20-1, the J call TRBJ2-7, with 8 positions matching TRBD2. V trimming: 5 bases; J trimming: 7 bases; junction bases outside the gene matches: 13. The CDR3 is made up of 14 amino acids. Germline V gene data show CDR1 as DFQATT and CDR2 as SNEGSKA (reference sequence). The CDR3 spells CSAPKREPGNEQYF. The CDR3, as DNA: TGCAGTGCTCCAAAGCGGGAGCCGGGCAATGAGCAGTACTTC.

This clonotype has only a few counts. This chain joins TRBV30 and TRBJ1-4; a weak D match, TRBD1 (6 bases). V was clipped by 1 base and J by 5 bases, with 8 bases between them. CDR1 GTSNPN and CDR2 SVGIG come from the germline V gene (reference sequence). This CDR3 is built from 13 residues. CDR3 DNA: TGTGCCTGGAGTGACAGGGACAATGAAAAACTGTTTTTT. Protein sequence: CAWSDRDNEKLFF. The whole variable domain, remainder taken from reference TRBV30 and TRBJ1-4, is SQTIHQWPATLVQPVGSPLSLECTVEGTSNPNLYWYRQAAGRGLQLLFYSVGIGQISSEVPQNLSASRPQDRQFILSSKKLLLSDSGFYLCAWSDRDNEKLFFGSGTQLSVL.

V gene TRBV24-1 combines with J gene TRBJ2-3; 9 nucleotides align to TRBD2. Germline V lookup: CDR1 KGHDR, CDR2 SFDVKD. The trim removed 3 bases at V and 1 base at J, leaving 4 bases unmatched. The CDR3 contains 16 residues. This chain's CDR3 is CATSDGIAGGTDTQYF. DNA for the CDR3: TGTGCCACCAGTGATGGAATAGCGGGAGGCACAGATACGCAGTATTTT.

J is TRBJ2-1 and V is TRBV5-1; no definite D call. With 4 bases removed from V and 0 bases from J, the gap between germline ends came to 14 bases. The CDR3 has 16 residues. The germline gives CDR1 SGHRS, CDR2 YFSETQ. The CDR3 here is CASSPLLSGSYNEQFF. CDR3 bases: TGCGCCAGCAGCCCTCTTTTGTCAGGCTCCTACAATGAGCAGTTCTTC.